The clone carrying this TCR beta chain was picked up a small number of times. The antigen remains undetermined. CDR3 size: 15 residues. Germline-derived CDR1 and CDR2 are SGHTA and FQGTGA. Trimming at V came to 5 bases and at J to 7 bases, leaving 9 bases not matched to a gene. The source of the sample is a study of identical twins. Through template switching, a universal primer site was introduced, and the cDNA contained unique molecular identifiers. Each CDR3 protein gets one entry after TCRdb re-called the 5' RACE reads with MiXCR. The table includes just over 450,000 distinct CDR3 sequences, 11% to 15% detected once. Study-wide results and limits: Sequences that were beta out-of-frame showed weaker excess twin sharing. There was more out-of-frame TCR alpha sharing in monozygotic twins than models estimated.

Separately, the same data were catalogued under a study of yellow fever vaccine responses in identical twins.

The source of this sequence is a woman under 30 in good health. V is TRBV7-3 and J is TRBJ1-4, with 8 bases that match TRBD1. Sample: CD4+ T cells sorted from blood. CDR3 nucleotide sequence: TGTGCCAGCAGCCCTACAGGGGGACGGGGTGAAAAACTGTTTTTT. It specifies CASSPTGGRGEKLFF.